This TCR beta chain was recorded in a study of chemoradiotherapy in HPV16-positive cancers. Germline assignment: CDR1 MNHNS and CDR2 SASEGT. V was clipped by 8 bases and J by 2 bases, with 10 bases between them. The CDR3 covers 13 residues. This clone was picked up a small number of times. The target antigen is unknown. Some clones are missing from TCRdb's copy, which holds only in-frame ones; the method was immunoSEQ multiplex PCR. In the table there are just over 8,500 clones, roughly 70% of which are singletons. Findings of the study overall: Candidate HPV-specific clones and E7-related TCR motifs grew in tumor during treatment.

V gene TRBV6-1 combines with J gene TRBJ1-5; no firm D call. The source is a human donor with HPV-associated anogenital cancer. This sample was obtained from a patient who underwent chemoradiotherapy. The DNA for the CDR3 is TGTGCCAGCTGTACAGAGGGCAATCAGCCCCAGCATTTT. This codes for CASCTEGNQPQHF.